The 21 T cell receptor beta chains in this list originate from one sample, sequenced in a study of blood T cell repertoires in COVID-19. Here immunoSEQ multiplex PCR was the method, and the copy in TCRdb shows in-frame clones only, minus some. Counted here are 90,000 to 120,000 clones, 70% to 90% occurring once; the ten biggest clones make up 4% to 6%. The sample taken for sequencing was peripheral blood. Receptors were obtained from a man aged 40-55 years with active or convalescent COVID-19.

The V and J genes are TRBV20-1 and TRBJ1-1; 7 bases agree with TRBD1. The CDR3 has 16 residues. With 3 bases clipped from V and 3 bases from J, the junction kept 13 bases outside the gene matches. Germline V gives CDR1 DFQATT, CDR2 SNEGSKA (reference sequence). This chain's CDR3 is CSASSRQGWDDTEAFF. CDR3 coding DNA: TGCAGTGCTAGTTCCCGACAGGGATGGGATGACACTGAAGCTTTCTTT.

V gene TRBV6-6 combines with J gene TRBJ1-4, with 9 nucleotides matching TRBD1. Germline V gene lookup returns CDR1 MNHNY and CDR2 SVGAGI (reference sequence). After removal of 5 bases from V and 7 bases from J, the junction contained 8 bases not matched to a gene. CDR3 length: 15 amino acids. CDR3 sequence reads: CASSPPGQGSEKLFF. CDR3 in DNA: TGTGCCAGCAGTCCGCCCGGACAGGGGAGTGAAAAACTGTTTTTT.

V gene TRBV28 combines with J gene TRBJ1-1, with 7 positions matching TRBD1. V lost 11 bases, J lost 1 base, and 34 bases stayed unmatched. This CDR3 is 22 amino acids long. Germline CDR1 MDHEN, CDR2 SYDVKM. In DNA, the CDR3 is TGTGCCGGGTCTACCACCCGGGACAGCCACGAACAAGAGGTAGTTCGGAACACTGAAGCTTTCTTT. It encodes CAGSTTRDSHEQEVVRNTEAFF.

The chain employs TRBV10-1 and TRBJ2-7, with TRBD2 identical over 13 bases. V shed 0 bases and J 3 bases; nucleotides not matched to a gene: 11. The CDR3 covers 19 residues. Germline CDR1 WNHNN, CDR2 SYGVQD (reference sequence). CDR3 in DNA: TGCGCCAGCAGTGAGTCAGGACTAGCGGGAGTGGGATCCGGCTACGAGCAGTACTTC. It is translated as CASSESGLAGVGSGYEQYF.

With regard to this clone: A read error may produce the germline difference seen at one junction end. The V gene is TRBV4-3, the J gene TRBJ2-2; 13 bases are a match to TRBD2. Germline CDR1 reads LGHNA; CDR2 reads YSLEER. The CDR3 is 16 amino acids. Written as DNA, the CDR3 is TGCGCCAGCAGCCCGGGACTAGCGGGGAACGCCGGGGAGCTGTTTTTT. Translated, it gives CASSPGLAGNAGELFF.

This chain joins TRBV9 and TRBJ2-5; 14 nucleotides align to TRBD2. The CDR3 extends over 16 amino acids. J lost 4 bases, V lost 2 bases, and 4 bases had no gene match. Germline CDR1 SGDLS, CDR2 YYNGEE. The CDR3, as DNA: TGTGCCAGCAGCGTCGGGACTAGCGGGAGTCGAGAGACCCAGTACTTC. The encoded protein is CASSVGTSGSRETQYF.

V and J are TRBV24-1 and TRBJ2-1; 9 bases match TRBD2. The J segment lost 10 bases and the V segment lost 8 bases, leaving 11 bases of the junction unmatched. Germline V gene sequence: CDR1 KGHDR, CDR2 SFDVKD. CDR3 length: 14 residues. CDR3 loop: CATTATSGGHEQFF. Here the CDR3 DNA reads TGTGCCACCACCGCGACTAGCGGAGGACACGAGCAGTTCTTC.

V and J are TRBV30 and TRBJ1-3; D perhaps matches TRBD1 (6 bases). CDR1 and CDR2 (germline): GTSNPN, SVGIG (reference sequence). This CDR3 comprises 14 residues. V dropped 2 bases and J dropped 4 bases, with 12 bases sitting between them. This CDR3 is CAWSPPGDGNTIYF. The CDR3 region has the DNA TGTGCCTGGAGTCCCCCAGGGGACGGAAACACCATATATTTT.

A few counts support this clone. V usage is TRBV10-2 and J usage is TRBJ1-3; D might be TRBD1 (6 bases). Germline V lookup: CDR1 WSHSY, CDR2 SAAADI. The ends were cut back, 3 bases at V and 2 bases at J, with 8 bases in the middle. The CDR3 is 14 residues long. CDR3 amino acids: CASSEQGAGNTIYF. The CDR3 DNA follows: TGCGCCAGCAGTGAACAGGGTGCTGGAAACACCATATATTTT.

The V gene is TRBV18, the J gene TRBJ1-5; TRBD1 is a possible D gene (6 bases). Trimming took 4 bases from V and 5 from J, leaving 18 bases between them. This CDR3 contains 16 residues. CDR1 KGHSH and CDR2 LQKENI come from the germline V gene. CDR3 in DNA: TGTGCCAGCTCACGTAAAGGCAGGGGTGGGGATCAGCCCCAGCATTTT. Residues: CASSRKGRGGDQPQHF.

CDR3 in DNA: TGTGCCAGCAGTGAGGGCAGGGGTCGGGGTTGGCCCCAGCATTTT. Its protein is CASSEGRGRGWPQHF. The V call is TRBV27, the J call TRBJ1-5; D may be TRBD1 (6 bases). The CDR3 has 15 residues. Deletions cut 5 bases from V and 9 bases from J, with 20 bases between. Germline V lookup: CDR1 MNHEY, CDR2 SMNVEV (reference sequence).

The rearrangement uses TRBV7-9 and TRBJ2-1, with 10 bases that match TRBD1. Germline V gives CDR1 SEHNR, CDR2 FQNEAQ (reference sequence). The CDR3 is 15 amino acids. Losses at the gene ends were 4 bases for V and 3 bases for J; bases not matched to a gene: 3. The CDR3 DNA sequence: TGTGCCAGCAGCTGGGGACAGGGGAACTACAATGAGCAGTTCTTC. Protein sequence: CASSWGQGNYNEQFF.

V gene TRBV19 combines with J gene TRBJ2-2; TRBD1 might be the D (6 bases). This CDR3 is 14 amino acids long. Germline values: CDR1 LNHDA, CDR2 SQIVND (reference sequence). The ends were cut back, 3 bases at V and 5 bases at J, with 10 bases in the middle. In DNA, the CDR3 is TGTGCCAGTAGTATGGGACACCCGACCGGGGAGCTGTTTTTT. Translation gives CASSMGHPTGELFF.

The J gene is TRBJ2-3, the V gene TRBV28, with D possibly being TRBD2 (5 bases). Trimming pared 5 bases from V and 1 base from J, leaving 13 bases between. Per the germline V gene, CDR1 is MDHEN and CDR2 is SYDVKM. The CDR3 covers 15 residues. The CDR3, as DNA: TGTGCCAGCAGTCCATTGAGCGGACGCACAGATACGCAGTATTTT. This translates into CASSPLSGRTDTQYF.

The chain couples TRBV7-9 to TRBJ1-2; TRBD1 aligns across 7 bases. With 1 base clipped from V and 0 bases from J, the junction kept 2 bases outside the gene matches. In germline, CDR1 is SEHNR, CDR2 FQNEAQ (reference sequence). This CDR3 has 15 residues. The CDR3 nucleotides read TGTGCCAGCAGCTTAGTCCAGGGGGCTAACTATGGCTACACCTTC. Protein product: CASSLVQGANYGYTF.

The chain is built from TRBV28 and TRBJ2-3, with D hard to call. Trimming stripped 4 bases from V and 3 bases from J, with 8 bases between. CDR1 and CDR2 from the germline V gene are MDHEN and SYDVKM. This CDR3 has 13 residues. The CDR3 DNA reads as TGTGCCAGCAGTTCTAGGCAGACAGATACGCAGTATTTT. Protein product: CASSSRQTDTQYF.

This clone is termed medium-sized (0.01 to 0.1%). The chain joins TRBV15 to TRBJ2-5; no firm D call. Germline V gene data show CDR1 as LNHNV and CDR2 as YYDKDF (reference sequence). The CDR3 runs 13 residues. Trimming removed 3 bases at V and 5 bases at J, with 10 bases between. The CDR3 nucleotides are TGTGCCACCAGCAGGAAGCCCTCGGAGACCCAGTACTTC. It yields the protein CATSRKPSETQYF.

The chain combines TRBV27 with TRBJ2-1; 9 bases match TRBD1. V was pared by 2 bases and J by 2 bases, with 4 bases of the junction left unmatched. CDR3 length equals 16 residues. Germline V lookup: CDR1 MNHEY, CDR2 SMNVEV (reference sequence). The CDR3 sequence is CASSLAGTGPYNEQFF. The CDR3 DNA reads as TGTGCCAGCAGTTTAGCCGGGACAGGGCCCTACAATGAGCAGTTCTTC.

The chain uses TRBV7-8 and TRBJ2-1; 10 bases match TRBD2. The CDR3 runs to 19 residues. V gave up 6 bases and J gave up 8 bases; unmatched junction bases: 22. Germline loops: CDR1 SGHVS, CDR2 FQNEAQ. CDR3: CASSPGLAAPGRGLDEQFF. CDR3 coding DNA: TGTGCCAGCAGTCCCGGACTAGCGGCCCCGGGTAGGGGGTTAGATGAGCAGTTCTTC.

Remarks on this clone: At one boundary the junction diverges from the germline segment, which might be a read error. This chain uses TRBV12-5 with TRBJ2-2; 10 nucleotides match TRBD2. The CDR3 extends over 11 amino acids. Per germline, CDR1 LGHNT and CDR2 FRNRAP. Here the CDR3 reads CGTSVTGELFF. The DNA for the CDR3 is TGCGGGACTAGCGTCACCGGGGAGCTGTTTTTT.

This clone appeared many times. The chain uses TRBV7-3 and TRBJ2-2; 8 bases agree with TRBD1. CDR3 size: 14 residues. The J segment lost 5 bases and the V segment lost 5 bases, leaving 4 bases of the junction unmatched. Germline CDR1 SGHTA, CDR2 FQGTGA. For the CDR3, the DNA is TGTGCCAGCAGCCGCCGGACAGGGACCGGGGAGCTGTTTTTT. Protein sequence: CASSRRTGTGELFF.